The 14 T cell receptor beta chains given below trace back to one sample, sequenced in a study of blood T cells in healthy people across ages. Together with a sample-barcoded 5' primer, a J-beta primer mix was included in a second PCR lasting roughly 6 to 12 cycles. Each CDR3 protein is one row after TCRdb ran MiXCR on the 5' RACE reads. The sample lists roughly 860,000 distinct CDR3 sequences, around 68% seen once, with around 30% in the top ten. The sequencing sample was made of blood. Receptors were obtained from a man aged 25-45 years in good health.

In DNA form, the CDR3 reads TGCAGTGCTAGAGATGGACAGGGTCCCCACTACGAGCAGTACTTC. This translates into CSARDGQGPHYEQYF. The V and J genes are TRBV20-1 and TRBJ2-7, with 8 bases matching TRBD1. Germline CDR1 is DFQATT and CDR2 is SNEGSKA (reference sequence). Losses at the gene ends were 0 bases for V and 3 bases for J; bases not matched to a gene: 7. The CDR3 runs to 15 residues.

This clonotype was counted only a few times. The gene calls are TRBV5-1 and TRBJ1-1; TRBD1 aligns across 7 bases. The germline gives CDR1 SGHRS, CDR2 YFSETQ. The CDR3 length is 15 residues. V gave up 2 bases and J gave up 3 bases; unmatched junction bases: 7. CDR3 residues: CASSFRQGLDTEAFF. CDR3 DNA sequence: TGCGCCAGCAGCTTCAGACAGGGTCTTGACACTGAAGCTTTCTTT.

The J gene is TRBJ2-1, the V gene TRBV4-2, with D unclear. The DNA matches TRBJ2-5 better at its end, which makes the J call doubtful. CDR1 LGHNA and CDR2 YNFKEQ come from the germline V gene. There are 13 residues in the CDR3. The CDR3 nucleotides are TGTGCCAGCAGCCAAGGGTTCACTACTGACCAGTACTTC. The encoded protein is CASSQGFTTDQYF.

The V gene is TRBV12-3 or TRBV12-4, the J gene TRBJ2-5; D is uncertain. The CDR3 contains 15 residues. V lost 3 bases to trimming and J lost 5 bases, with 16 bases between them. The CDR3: CASSFYGGRPETQYF. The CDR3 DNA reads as TGTGCCAGCAGTTTTTACGGTGGCAGACCGGAGACCCAGTACTTC.

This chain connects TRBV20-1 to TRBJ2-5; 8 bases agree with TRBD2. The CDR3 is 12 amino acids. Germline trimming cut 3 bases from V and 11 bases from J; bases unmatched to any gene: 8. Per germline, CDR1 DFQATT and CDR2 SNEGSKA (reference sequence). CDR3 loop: CSARGPAGEQYF. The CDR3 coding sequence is TGCAGTGCTAGGGGTCCAGCGGGGGAGCAGTACTTC.

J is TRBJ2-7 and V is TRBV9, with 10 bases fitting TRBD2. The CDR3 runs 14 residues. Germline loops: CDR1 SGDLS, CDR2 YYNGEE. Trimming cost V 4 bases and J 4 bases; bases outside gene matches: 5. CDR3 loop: CASSPGLAIYEQYF. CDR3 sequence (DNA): TGTGCCAGCAGCCCGGGACTAGCGATTTACGAGCAGTACTTC.

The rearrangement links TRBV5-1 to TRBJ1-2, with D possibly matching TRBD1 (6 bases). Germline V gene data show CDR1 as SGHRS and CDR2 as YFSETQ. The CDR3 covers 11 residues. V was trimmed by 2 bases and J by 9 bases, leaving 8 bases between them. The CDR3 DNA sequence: TGCGCCAGCAGCTTCCAGGGGAGCTACACCTTC. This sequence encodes CASSFQGSYTF.

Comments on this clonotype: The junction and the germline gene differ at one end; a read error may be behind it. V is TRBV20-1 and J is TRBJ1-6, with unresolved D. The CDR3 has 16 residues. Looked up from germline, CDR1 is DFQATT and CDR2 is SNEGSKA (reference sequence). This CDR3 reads CSARVWQSSYNSPLHF. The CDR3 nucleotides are TGCAGTGCTAGAGTGTGGCAGAGCTCCTACAATTCACCCCTCCACTTT.

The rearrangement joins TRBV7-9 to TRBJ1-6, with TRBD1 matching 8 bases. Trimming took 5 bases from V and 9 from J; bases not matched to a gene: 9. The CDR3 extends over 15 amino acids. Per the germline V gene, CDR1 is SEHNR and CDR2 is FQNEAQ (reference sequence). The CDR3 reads CASSPGQGRGSPLHF. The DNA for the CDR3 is TGTGCCAGCAGCCCAGGACAGGGCCGGGGTTCACCCCTCCACTTT.

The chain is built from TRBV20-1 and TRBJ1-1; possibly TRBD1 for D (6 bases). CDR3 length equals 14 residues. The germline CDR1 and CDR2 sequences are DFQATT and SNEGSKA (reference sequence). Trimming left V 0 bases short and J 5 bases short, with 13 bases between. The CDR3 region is CSARDPQGWTEAFF. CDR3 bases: TGCAGTGCTAGAGACCCCCAGGGGTGGACTGAAGCTTTCTTT.

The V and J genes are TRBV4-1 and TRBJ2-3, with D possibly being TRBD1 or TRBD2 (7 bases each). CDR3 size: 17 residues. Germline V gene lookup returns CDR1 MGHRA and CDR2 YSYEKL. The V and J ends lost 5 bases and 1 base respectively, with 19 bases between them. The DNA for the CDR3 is TGCGCCAGCAGCAGGGAGGGCGCAGGGACAGGCACAGATACGCAGTATTTT. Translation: CASSREGAGTGTDTQYF.

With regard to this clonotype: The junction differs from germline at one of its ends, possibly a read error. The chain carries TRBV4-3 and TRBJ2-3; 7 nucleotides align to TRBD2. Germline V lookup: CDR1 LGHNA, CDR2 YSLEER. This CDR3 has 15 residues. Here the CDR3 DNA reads TGCGCCGGCAGCCTAGCGGCGGGGAGGACAGATACGCAGTATTTT. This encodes CAGSLAAGRTDTQYF.

This CDR3 is CSARETLGGYTF. In DNA, the CDR3 is TGCAGTGCTAGAGAGACACTCGGTGGCTACACCTTC. V is TRBV20-1 and J is TRBJ1-2; D not certain. The germline CDR1 and CDR2 sequences are DFQATT and SNEGSKA (reference sequence). The CDR3 is made up of 12 amino acids. V lost 0 bases and J 7 bases, leaving 9 bases between the germline ends.

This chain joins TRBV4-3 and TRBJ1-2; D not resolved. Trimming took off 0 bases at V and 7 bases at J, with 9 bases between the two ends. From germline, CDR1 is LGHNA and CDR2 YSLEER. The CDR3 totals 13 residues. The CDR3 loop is CASSQDGIGGYTF. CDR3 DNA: TGCGCCAGCAGCCAAGATGGAATAGGTGGCTACACCTTC.